This TCR beta chain emerged from a study of Ad26.COV2.S vaccination and SARS-CoV-2 variants (TCRdb year 2021). For the study in its entirety: Vaccine-arm donors came from COV1001, a multicentre, randomized, double-blind, placebo-controlled phase I-IIa trial of Ad26.COV2.S in healthy adults. The specificity and breadth of SARS-CoV-2-reactive T cell receptors after Ad26.COV2.S vaccination were assessed by TCRbeta repertoire sequencing. Ad26.COV2.S was administered intramuscularly at 5 x 10^10 or 1 x 10^11 viral particles, either as a single shot or as two shots given 56 days apart. Investigators remained blinded to trial group allocation during experiments and outcome assessment. Participants in the trial were split at random into five groups of five each, receiving low-dose or high-dose Ad26.COV2.S once or twice, or else placebo on both occasions. The TCR-sequenced set comprised approximately 32 samples: around 20 Ad26.COV2.S vaccine recipients, 5 placebo recipients and 8 SARS-CoV-2 convalescent individuals.

V lost 1 base and J lost 0 bases, and the count of bases not matched to a germline gene is 4. From a lookup of the germline V gene, CDR1 and CDR2 are KGHDR and SFDVKD. The cysteine opens and the phenylalanine closes a CDR3 of 16 amino acids. Only the CDR3 DNA is retained, 48 bases long and in frame from the first base. Remarks on this clone: Which antigen it targets is not known. Base qualities are not recorded, but no much larger clone differs from it by a single base.

TCRbeta CDR3 regions were sequenced with the immunoSEQ Assay. After extraction, genomic DNA underwent amplification by bias-controlled multiplex PCR, followed by high-throughput sequencing. Under the source paper's analysis protocol: Collapsing and filtering of sequences were performed to quantify the absolute abundance of each unique TCRbeta CDR3 region. T cell fraction was estimated by normalizing TCRbeta template counts to usable DNA, with usable DNA measured through amplification of reference genes found in all nucleated cells. Repertoire TCRs were annotated as SARS-CoV-2-specific by exact matching of V gene, CDR3 amino acid sequence and J gene to a known reactive TCR set. The reference SARS-CoV-2 TCR set came from MIRA and was filtered for enrichment in COVID-19-positive ImmuneCODE repertoires, removing public or cross-reactive TCRs. Using the MIRA antigens, annotated TCRs were further analysed by specific ORF or by position within an ORF. Depth was the summed frequency of annotated unique rearrangements, while breadth was defined as annotated unique rearrangements over total unique productive rearrangements. Group comparisons of TCR breadth used two-sided Wilcoxon rank-sum tests. Entries here come from immuneACCESS through TCRdb and include only in-frame sequences with V and J called. Some clones fail to appear in such tables; in the studies checked, an unresolved V gene covers under half of the shortfall, and the cause of the remainder is unknown. D and trimming come from the DNA, and the V and J calls and clone size come from that table. This sample comprises about 480,000 clones, around nine tenths of them detected only once. The ten largest clonotypes hold roughly 13% of the sample.

General conclusions and limits of the study: After vaccination, substantial breadth of spike-specific CD8+ and CD4+ T cell responses was reported. Ad26.COV2.S recipients had higher spike-specific TCR breadth than placebo recipients (P = 0.0014). The study lacked the statistical power to compare responses across vaccine doses or regimens. Vaccine and placebo recipients had similar non-spike TCR breadth, a finding consistent with the vaccine containing only spike. The authors noted that total T cell responses may have been underestimated by the TCR breadth and depth analyses.

The sample's treatment or condition label, decoded: 19 received Ad26.COV2.S at low or high dose, single or two shots; about 5 received placebo; per-sample allocation not given. For vaccine and placebo recipients, repertoires were sequenced using samples collected on day 63 after the first injection. Cohort 1b enrolled some 25 adults aged 18-55 years at a single site in Boston, USA, between 29 July and 7 August 2020. As a vaccine, Ad26.COV2.S was a replication-incompetent adenovirus type 26 vector that expressed a prefusion-stabilized SARS-CoV-2 spike protein derived from the original Wuhan strain.

The chain is assembled from TRBV24-1 and TRBJ2-7, with 8 bases aligning to TRBD2. The material was peripheral blood, obtained in a trial of Ad26.COV2.S vaccine versus placebo. The sequence was collected from a person between 18 and 65 years old who received the Ad26.COV2.S COVID-19 vaccine or a placebo. The base sequence is TGTGCCACCAGTGATTTCCCCACTAGCGGCTCCTACGAGCAGTACTTC. It is translated as CATSDFPTSGSYEQYF.